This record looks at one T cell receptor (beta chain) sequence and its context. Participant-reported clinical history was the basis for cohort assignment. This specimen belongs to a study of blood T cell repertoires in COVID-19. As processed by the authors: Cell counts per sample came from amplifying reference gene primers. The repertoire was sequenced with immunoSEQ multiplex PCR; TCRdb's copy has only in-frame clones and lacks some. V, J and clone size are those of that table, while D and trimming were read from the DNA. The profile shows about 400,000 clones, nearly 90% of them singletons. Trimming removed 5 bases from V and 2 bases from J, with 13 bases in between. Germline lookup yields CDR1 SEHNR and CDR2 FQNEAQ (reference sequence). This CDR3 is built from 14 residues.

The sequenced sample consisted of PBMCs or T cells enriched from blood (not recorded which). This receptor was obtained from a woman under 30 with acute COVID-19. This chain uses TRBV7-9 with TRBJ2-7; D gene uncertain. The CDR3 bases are TGTGCCAGCAGCGCCCCACGGTCCACCTACGAGCAGTACTTC. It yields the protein CASSAPRSTYEQYF.